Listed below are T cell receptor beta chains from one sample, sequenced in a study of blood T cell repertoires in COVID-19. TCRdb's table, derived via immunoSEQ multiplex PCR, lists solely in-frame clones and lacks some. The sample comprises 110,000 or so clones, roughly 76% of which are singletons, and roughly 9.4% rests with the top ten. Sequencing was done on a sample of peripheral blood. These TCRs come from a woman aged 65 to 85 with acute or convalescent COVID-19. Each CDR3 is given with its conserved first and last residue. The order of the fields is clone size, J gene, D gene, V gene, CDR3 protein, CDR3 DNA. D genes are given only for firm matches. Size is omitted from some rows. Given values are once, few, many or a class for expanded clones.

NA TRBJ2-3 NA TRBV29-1 CSVEGLTSTDTQYF TGCAGCGTTGAGGGCCTAACTAGCACAGATACGCAGTATTTT
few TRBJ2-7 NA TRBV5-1 CASSPGLWSRDTYEQYF TGCGCCAGCAGCCCCGGTCTGTGGAGTAGGGACACCTACGAGCAGTACTTC
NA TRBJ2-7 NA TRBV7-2 CASSSGLYEQYF TGTGCCAGCAGCTCTGGCCTCTACGAGCAGTACTTC
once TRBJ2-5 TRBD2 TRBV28 CASGLAGAETQYF TGTGCCAGCGGACTAGCGGGAGCGGAGACCCAGTACTTC
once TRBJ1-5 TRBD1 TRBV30 CAWSLTGNPRQGQPQHF TGTGCCTGGAGTCTGACAGGGAATCCCAGGCAGGGTCAGCCCCAGCATTTT
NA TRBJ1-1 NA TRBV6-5 CASLPNPGWTEAFF TGTGCCAGCCTCCCCAACCCAGGGTGGACTGAAGCTTTCTTT
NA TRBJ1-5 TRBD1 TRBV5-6 CASSLGGQGNQPQHF TGTGCCAGCAGCTTGGGGGGACAGGGTAATCAGCCCCAGCATTTT
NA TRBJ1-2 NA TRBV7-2 CASSPVLLYGYTF TGTGCCAGCAGCCCTGTCCTCCTTTATGGCTACACCTTC
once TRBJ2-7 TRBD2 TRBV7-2 CASSLKIGGGSYEQYF TGTGCCAGCAGCTTAAAGATCGGGGGGGGCTCCTACGAGCAGTACTTC
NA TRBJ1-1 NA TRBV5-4 CASSHGLGDTEAFF TGTGCCAGCAGCCACGGCCTCGGGGACACTGAAGCTTTCTTT
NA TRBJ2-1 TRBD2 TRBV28 CASSFTGRPYNEQFF TGTGCCAGCAGTTTTACCGGGAGGCCCTACAATGAGCAGTTCTTC
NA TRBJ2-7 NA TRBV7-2 CASSLAGGTGSEQYF TGTGCCAGCAGCTTAGCGGGTGGGACTGGGTCAGAGCAGTACTTC
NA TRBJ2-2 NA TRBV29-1 CSARIWATGELFF TGCAGCGCCCGTATCTGGGCCACCGGGGAGCTGTTTTTT
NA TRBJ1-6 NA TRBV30 CAWSSEGATNSPLHF TGTGCCTGGAGCTCTGAAGGGGCCACGAATTCACCCCTCCACTTT
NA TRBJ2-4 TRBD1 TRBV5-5 CASSSRQGDIQYF TGTGCCAGCAGCTCCCGTCAGGGGGACATTCAGTACTTC
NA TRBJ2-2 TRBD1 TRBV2 CASSRRGTGATGELFF TGTGCCAGCAGTCGAAGAGGGACAGGGGCGACCGGGGAGCTGTTTTTT
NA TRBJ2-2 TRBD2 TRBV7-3 CASSLTGLAGQGTGELFF TGTGCCAGCAGCTTAACGGGACTAGCGGGACAGGGCACCGGGGAGCTGTTTTTT
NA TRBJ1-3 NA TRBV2 CASSEVRVNTIYF TGTGCCAGCAGTGAGGTCAGGGTTAACACCATATATTTT
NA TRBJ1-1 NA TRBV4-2 CASSQDSTSYTEAFF TGTGCCAGCAGCCAAGATAGCACGTCCTACACTGAAGCTTTCTTT
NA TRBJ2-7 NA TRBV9 CASSPGLAVIYEQYF TGTGCCAGCAGCCCCGGGTTAGCGGTTATTTACGAGCAGTACTTC
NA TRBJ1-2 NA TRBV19 CASWSGLSYTF TGTGCCTCTTGGTCAGGGTTAAGCTACACCTTC
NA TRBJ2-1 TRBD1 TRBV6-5 CASTGGASIYNEQFF TGTGCCAGCACAGGGGGCGCGAGCATCTACAATGAGCAGTTCTTC
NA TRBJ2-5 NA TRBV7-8 CASNTWETQYF TGTGCCAGCAATACTTGGGAGACCCAGTACTTC
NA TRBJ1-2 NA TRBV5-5 CATQDRDLRGVGGYTF TGTGCCACCCAAGACCGGGATCTCCGAGGAGTGGGTGGCTACACCTTC
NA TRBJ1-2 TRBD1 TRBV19 CASRNPGQGARLGYTF TGTGCCAGTCGAAATCCGGGGCAGGGGGCGCGTCTCGGCTACACCTTC
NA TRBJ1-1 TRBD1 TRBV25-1 CASSDVPDRAEAFF TGTGCCAGCAGTGACGTCCCGGACAGGGCCGAAGCTTTCTTT
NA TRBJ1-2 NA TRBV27 CASSLKRANYGYTF TGTGCCAGCAGTTTAAAGCGGGCCAACTATGGCTACACCTTC
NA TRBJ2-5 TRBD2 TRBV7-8 CASSLALAGGQETQYF TGTGCCAGCAGCTTAGCGCTAGCGGGGGGGCAAGAGACCCAGTACTTC